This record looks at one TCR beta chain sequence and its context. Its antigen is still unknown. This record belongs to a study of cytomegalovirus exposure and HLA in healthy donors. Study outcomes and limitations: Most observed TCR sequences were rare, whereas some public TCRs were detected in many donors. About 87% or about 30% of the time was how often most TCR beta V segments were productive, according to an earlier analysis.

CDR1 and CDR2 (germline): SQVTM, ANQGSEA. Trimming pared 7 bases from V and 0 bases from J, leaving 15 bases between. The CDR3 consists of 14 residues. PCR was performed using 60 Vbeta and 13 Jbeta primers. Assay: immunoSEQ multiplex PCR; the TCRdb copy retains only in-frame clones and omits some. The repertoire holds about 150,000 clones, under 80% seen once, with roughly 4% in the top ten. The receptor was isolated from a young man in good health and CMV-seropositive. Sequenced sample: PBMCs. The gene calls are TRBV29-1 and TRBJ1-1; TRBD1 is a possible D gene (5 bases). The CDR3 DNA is TGCAGCGGGACCCGACAGCAAATGAACACTGAAGCTTTCTTT. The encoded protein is CSGTRQQMNTEAFF.